Listed below are T cell receptor beta chains from one sample, sequenced in a study of shared clonotypes between healthy human individuals. Using immunoSEQ multiplex PCR, the repertoire was profiled, and TCRdb retains in-frame clones only, with some absent. The sample has 2 million to 2.5 million clones, more than 85% seen once. The sample taken for sequencing was naive CD4+ T cells from PBMCs. These TCRs come from a man aged 18 to 29 in good health. Some clones in this sample may be carry-over from other donors' samples. Both conserved end residues are part of each CDR3. The D gene is left open where the match is weak. Part of the rows lack a size; the others show once, few, many or a class for expanded clones.

J gene: TRBJ2-7; clone size: once; D gene: -; V gene: TRBV28; CDR3 protein: CASSLYGGPYEQYF; CDR3 DNA: TGTGCCAGCAGTTTATATGGGGGGCCCTACGAGCAGTACTTC
J gene: TRBJ2-1; clone size: -; D gene: TRBD2; V gene: TRBV18; CDR3 protein: CASSPPSESGRVF; CDR3 DNA: TGTGCCAGCTCACCACCGTCAGAGTCAGGGAGGGTCTTC
J gene: TRBJ1-2; clone size: -; D gene: TRBD1; V gene: TRBV6-6; CDR3 protein: CASSPDRVYGYTF; CDR3 DNA: TGTGCCAGCAGTCCGGACAGGGTCTATGGCTACACCTTC
J gene: TRBJ2-2; clone size: -; D gene: TRBD2; V gene: TRBV7-3; CDR3 protein: CASSLTGGSAGELFF; CDR3 DNA: TGTGCCAGCAGCTTAACCGGCGGGAGCGCCGGGGAGCTGTTTTTT
J gene: TRBJ2-1; clone size: -; D gene: TRBD2; V gene: TRBV7-2; CDR3 protein: CASSLERLAYWEQFF; CDR3 DNA: TGTGCCAGCAGCTTGGAGAGACTAGCTTATTGGGAGCAGTTCTTC
J gene: TRBJ2-3; clone size: -; D gene: -; V gene: TRBV5-8; CDR3 protein: CASSFSSDTQYF; CDR3 DNA: TGTGCCAGCAGCTTTTCCTCAGATACGCAGTATTTT
J gene: TRBJ2-3; clone size: -; D gene: -; V gene: TRBV5-1; CDR3 protein: CASRSREDRVTDTQYF; CDR3 DNA: TGCGCCAGCAGGTCTCGGGAGGACAGGGTTACAGATACGCAGTATTTT
J gene: TRBJ1-4; clone size: -; D gene: TRBD1; V gene: TRBV2; CDR3 protein: CASSAGTGPEKLFF; CDR3 DNA: TGTGCCAGCAGTGCTGGGACAGGCCCTGAAAAACTGTTTTTT
J gene: TRBJ2-5; clone size: -; D gene: TRBD2; V gene: TRBV7-2; CDR3 protein: CASSLVREVETQYF; CDR3 DNA: TGTGCCAGCAGCTTAGTGCGGGAGGTTGAGACCCAGTACTTC
J gene: TRBJ1-5; clone size: few; D gene: -; V gene: TRBV4-1; CDR3 protein: CASSQDPGRSNQPQHF; CDR3 DNA: TGCGCCAGCAGCCAAGATCCTGGGCGAAGCAATCAGCCCCAGCATTTT
J gene: TRBJ2-1; clone size: -; D gene: TRBD2; V gene: TRBV5-4; CDR3 protein: CASSSGRQGYNEQFF; CDR3 DNA: TGTGCCAGCAGCAGCGGGAGGCAAGGATACAATGAGCAGTTCTTC
J gene: TRBJ2-3; clone size: -; D gene: -; V gene: TRBV19; CDR3 protein: CASSITGQGIRTQYF; CDR3 DNA: TGTGCCAGTAGTATTACTGGGCAGGGTATCAGAACGCAGTATTTT
J gene: TRBJ2-7; clone size: -; D gene: -; V gene: TRBV4-2; CDR3 protein: CASSQVAQGVHEQYF; CDR3 DNA: TGTGCCAGCAGCCAAGTCGCCCAGGGAGTCCACGAGCAGTACTTC
J gene: TRBJ2-2; clone size: -; D gene: TRBD2; V gene: TRBV5-6; CDR3 protein: CASSFLGGGSVELFF; CDR3 DNA: TGTGCCAGCAGCTTTTTGGGTGGCGGGAGCGTGGAGCTGTTTTTT
J gene: TRBJ1-2; clone size: -; D gene: -; V gene: TRBV12-5; CDR3 protein: CASRDGNYGYTF; CDR3 DNA: TGTGCTAGCCGGGACGGGAACTATGGCTACACCTTC
J gene: TRBJ2-1; clone size: once; D gene: TRBD2; V gene: TRBV6-1; CDR3 protein: CASSEVLADIGEQFF; CDR3 DNA: TGTGCCAGCAGTGAAGTCCTAGCGGATATCGGTGAGCAGTTCTTC
J gene: TRBJ2-7; clone size: -; D gene: -; V gene: TRBV2; CDR3 protein: CASSLDVSYEQYF; CDR3 DNA: TGTGCCAGCAGTCTGGACGTCTCCTACGAGCAGTACTTC
J gene: TRBJ2-7; clone size: -; D gene: -; V gene: TRBV16; CDR3 protein: CASSPGGQSYEQYF; CDR3 DNA: TGTGCCAGCAGCCCGGGCGGACAAAGCTACGAGCAGTACTTC
J gene: TRBJ1-5; clone size: few; D gene: -; V gene: TRBV25-1; CDR3 protein: CASSQQENQPQHF; CDR3 DNA: TGTGCCAGCAGCCAACAGGAAAATCAGCCCCAGCATTTT
J gene: TRBJ2-7; clone size: once; D gene: TRBD1; V gene: TRBV11-2; CDR3 protein: CASSYTGTGVYEQYF; CDR3 DNA: TGTGCCAGCAGCTATACCGGGACAGGGGTTTACGAGCAGTACTTC
J gene: TRBJ2-2; clone size: -; D gene: -; V gene: TRBV7-2; CDR3 protein: CASQKVANTGELFF; CDR3 DNA: TGTGCCAGCCAAAAAGTGGCGAACACCGGGGAGCTGTTTTTT
J gene: TRBJ2-7; clone size: -; D gene: TRBD2; V gene: TRBV6-5; CDR3 protein: CASQGTSGNLGEQYF; CDR3 DNA: TGTGCCAGCCAAGGGACTAGCGGGAACTTGGGCGAGCAGTACTTC
J gene: TRBJ1-3; clone size: -; D gene: -; V gene: TRBV14; CDR3 protein: CASSHDQRANTIYF; CDR3 DNA: TGTGCCAGCAGCCACGACCAAAGGGCGAACACCATATATTTT
J gene: TRBJ2-1; clone size: -; D gene: -; V gene: TRBV6-6; CDR3 protein: CASSWARRWQDNEQFF; CDR3 DNA: TGTGCCAGCAGCTGGGCTCGACGCTGGCAGGACAATGAGCAGTTCTTC
J gene: TRBJ2-3; clone size: -; D gene: TRBD2; V gene: TRBV6-6; CDR3 protein: CASSYTSGVGNTQYF; CDR3 DNA: TGTGCCAGCAGTTACACTAGCGGGGTAGGGAATACGCAGTATTTT
J gene: TRBJ2-3; clone size: -; D gene: TRBD2; V gene: TRBV7-2; CDR3 protein: CASSLDRTSGRADTDTQYF; CDR3 DNA: TGTGCCAGCAGCTTAGATAGGACTAGCGGGAGGGCCGACACAGATACGCAGTATTTT
J gene: TRBJ1-2; clone size: -; D gene: -; V gene: TRBV6-1; CDR3 protein: CASSENGLYGYTF; CDR3 DNA: TGTGCCAGCAGTGAAAACGGGTTATATGGCTACACCTTC
J gene: TRBJ2-2; clone size: -; D gene: TRBD1; V gene: TRBV5-1; CDR3 protein: CASSRQGTANTGELFF; CDR3 DNA: TGCGCCAGCAGCCGACAGGGTACGGCGAACACCGGGGAGCTGTTTTTT
J gene: TRBJ2-5; clone size: -; D gene: TRBD2; V gene: TRBV5-1; CDR3 protein: CASSLWTSGIQETQYF; CDR3 DNA: TGCGCCAGCAGCCTCTGGACTAGCGGGATCCAAGAGACCCAGTACTTC
J gene: TRBJ2-1; clone size: -; D gene: -; V gene: TRBV20-1; CDR3 protein: CSTKDFEQFF; CDR3 DNA: TGCAGCACCAAGGACTTTGAGCAGTTCTTC
J gene: TRBJ2-7; clone size: -; D gene: -; V gene: TRBV5-1; CDR3 protein: CASSLGVLRPYYEQYF; CDR3 DNA: TGCGCCAGCAGCTTGGGAGTTCTGCGTCCCTACTACGAGCAGTACTTC
J gene: TRBJ2-7; clone size: -; D gene: -; V gene: TRBV4-2; CDR3 protein: CASSQDVAWASEQYF; CDR3 DNA: TGTGCCAGCAGCCAAGATGTGGCTTGGGCCAGCGAGCAGTACTTC
J gene: TRBJ1-2; clone size: -; D gene: -; V gene: TRBV28; CDR3 protein: CASSTDATKKF; CDR3 DNA: TGTGCCAGCAGTACGGACGCCACAAAAAAATTC
J gene: TRBJ2-3; clone size: -; D gene: -; V gene: TRBV5-1; CDR3 protein: CASSLDSVGEGYF; CDR3 DNA: TGCGCCAGCAGCTTGGATTCCGTGGGAGAAGGGTATTTT
J gene: TRBJ2-7; clone size: once; D gene: -; V gene: TRBV29-1; CDR3 protein: CSVDDGRQYF; CDR3 DNA: TGCAGCGTTGACGATGGTAGGCAGTACTTC
J gene: TRBJ1-2; clone size: -; D gene: -; V gene: TRBV28; CDR3 protein: CASIIGGHNYGYTF; CDR3 DNA: TGTGCCAGCATTATAGGGGGGCATAACTATGGCTACACCTTC
J gene: TRBJ2-7; clone size: -; D gene: -; V gene: TRBV28; CDR3 protein: CASTLPGAGAHEQYF; CDR3 DNA: TGTGCCAGCACCCTCCCGGGGGCAGGGGCCCACGAGCAGTACTTC
J gene: TRBJ2-1; clone size: -; D gene: -; V gene: TRBV19; CDR3 protein: CASSITGLQEQFF; CDR3 DNA: TGTGCCAGTAGTATTACAGGACTGCAAGAGCAGTTCTTC
J gene: TRBJ2-5; clone size: -; D gene: TRBD1; V gene: TRBV15; CDR3 protein: CATSRDLGTGKETQYF; CDR3 DNA: TGTGCCACCAGCAGAGATTTGGGGACAGGGAAAGAGACCCAGTACTTC
J gene: TRBJ2-1; clone size: -; D gene: -; V gene: TRBV7-9; CDR3 protein: CASSLVGGASYNEQFF; CDR3 DNA: TGTGCCAGCAGCTTAGTAGGGGGAGCCTCGTACAATGAGCAGTTCTTC
J gene: TRBJ2-7; clone size: -; D gene: TRBD2; V gene: TRBV18; CDR3 protein: CASSSQSGRVSYEQYF; CDR3 DNA: TGTGCCAGCTCTTCACAGAGCGGGAGGGTTTCCTACGAGCAGTACTTC
J gene: TRBJ1-3; clone size: -; D gene: -; V gene: TRBV28; CDR3 protein: CASSRAWGNTIYF; CDR3 DNA: TGTGCCAGCAGCCGGGCCTGGGGAAACACCATATATTTT
J gene: TRBJ2-2; clone size: -; D gene: TRBD1; V gene: TRBV5-8; CDR3 protein: CASRTGITPGTGELFF; CDR3 DNA: TGTGCCAGCAGGACAGGGATCACCCCGGGTACCGGGGAGCTGTTTTTT
J gene: TRBJ2-6; clone size: -; D gene: -; V gene: TRBV19; CDR3 protein: CASSMRVSPSGANVLTF; CDR3 DNA: TGTGCCAGTAGTATGCGGGTTTCCCCCTCTGGGGCCAACGTCCTGACTTTC
J gene: TRBJ1-4; clone size: -; D gene: TRBD1; V gene: TRBV11-2; CDR3 protein: CASSQRAQGGKEKLFF; CDR3 DNA: TGTGCCAGCAGCCAAAGGGCGCAGGGGGGAAAGGAAAAACTGTTTTTT
J gene: TRBJ2-7; clone size: -; D gene: TRBD1; V gene: TRBV5-1; CDR3 protein: CASSSTGASYEQYF; CDR3 DNA: TGCGCCAGCAGCTCGACAGGGGCTTCTTACGAGCAGTACTTC
J gene: TRBJ1-3; clone size: -; D gene: -; V gene: TRBV7-9; CDR3 protein: CASSLRGQEIGNTIYF; CDR3 DNA: TGTGCCAGCAGCTTAAGGGGCCAGGAGATTGGAAACACCATATATTTT
J gene: TRBJ2-7; clone size: -; D gene: TRBD2; V gene: TRBV5-8; CDR3 protein: CASRYGLAGPPNEQYF; CDR3 DNA: TGTGCCAGCAGATACGGACTAGCGGGGCCTCCGAACGAGCAGTACTTC
J gene: TRBJ2-1; clone size: -; D gene: TRBD2; V gene: TRBV6-6; CDR3 protein: CASILASGGTYNEQFF; CDR3 DNA: TGTGCCAGCATCCTTGCTAGCGGGGGGACCTACAATGAGCAGTTCTTC